This T cell receptor (beta chain) was retrieved from a study of post-analysis software for immune sequencing data. On the study more broadly: Included courses were relapsing-remitting and secondary progressive multiple sclerosis; progressive-relapsing multiple sclerosis was also included. Study results and limitations: Controls' normalized Chao1 diversity significantly exceeded that of multiple sclerosis patients. TRBV segments more frequent in patients than in controls numbered a few and included TRBV5-6, TRBV5-1 and TRBV20-1.

A word on this clonotype: Its antigen is not identified.

From germline, CDR1 is SGHTA and CDR2 FQGTGA. The CDR3 is 20 amino acids. Trimming cost V 1 base and J 0 bases; bases outside gene matches: 8. Presence of unique molecular identifiers characterized the TCR beta cDNA libraries. TCRdb itself ran the PCR reads through MiXCR, one entry per CDR3 protein. The sample lists about 540,000 distinct CDR3 sequences; around 34% were seen once. The TCR originated in a girl between 2 and 17 years old with multiple sclerosis. The chain has TRBV7-3 and TRBJ2-3, with TRBD2 matching 15 bases. Sequencing was performed on blood. This CDR3 is CASSLSGLAGGPSSTDTQYF. DNA for the CDR3: TGTGCCAGCAGCTTAAGTGGACTAGCGGGGGGGCCGTCAAGCACAGATACGCAGTATTTT.